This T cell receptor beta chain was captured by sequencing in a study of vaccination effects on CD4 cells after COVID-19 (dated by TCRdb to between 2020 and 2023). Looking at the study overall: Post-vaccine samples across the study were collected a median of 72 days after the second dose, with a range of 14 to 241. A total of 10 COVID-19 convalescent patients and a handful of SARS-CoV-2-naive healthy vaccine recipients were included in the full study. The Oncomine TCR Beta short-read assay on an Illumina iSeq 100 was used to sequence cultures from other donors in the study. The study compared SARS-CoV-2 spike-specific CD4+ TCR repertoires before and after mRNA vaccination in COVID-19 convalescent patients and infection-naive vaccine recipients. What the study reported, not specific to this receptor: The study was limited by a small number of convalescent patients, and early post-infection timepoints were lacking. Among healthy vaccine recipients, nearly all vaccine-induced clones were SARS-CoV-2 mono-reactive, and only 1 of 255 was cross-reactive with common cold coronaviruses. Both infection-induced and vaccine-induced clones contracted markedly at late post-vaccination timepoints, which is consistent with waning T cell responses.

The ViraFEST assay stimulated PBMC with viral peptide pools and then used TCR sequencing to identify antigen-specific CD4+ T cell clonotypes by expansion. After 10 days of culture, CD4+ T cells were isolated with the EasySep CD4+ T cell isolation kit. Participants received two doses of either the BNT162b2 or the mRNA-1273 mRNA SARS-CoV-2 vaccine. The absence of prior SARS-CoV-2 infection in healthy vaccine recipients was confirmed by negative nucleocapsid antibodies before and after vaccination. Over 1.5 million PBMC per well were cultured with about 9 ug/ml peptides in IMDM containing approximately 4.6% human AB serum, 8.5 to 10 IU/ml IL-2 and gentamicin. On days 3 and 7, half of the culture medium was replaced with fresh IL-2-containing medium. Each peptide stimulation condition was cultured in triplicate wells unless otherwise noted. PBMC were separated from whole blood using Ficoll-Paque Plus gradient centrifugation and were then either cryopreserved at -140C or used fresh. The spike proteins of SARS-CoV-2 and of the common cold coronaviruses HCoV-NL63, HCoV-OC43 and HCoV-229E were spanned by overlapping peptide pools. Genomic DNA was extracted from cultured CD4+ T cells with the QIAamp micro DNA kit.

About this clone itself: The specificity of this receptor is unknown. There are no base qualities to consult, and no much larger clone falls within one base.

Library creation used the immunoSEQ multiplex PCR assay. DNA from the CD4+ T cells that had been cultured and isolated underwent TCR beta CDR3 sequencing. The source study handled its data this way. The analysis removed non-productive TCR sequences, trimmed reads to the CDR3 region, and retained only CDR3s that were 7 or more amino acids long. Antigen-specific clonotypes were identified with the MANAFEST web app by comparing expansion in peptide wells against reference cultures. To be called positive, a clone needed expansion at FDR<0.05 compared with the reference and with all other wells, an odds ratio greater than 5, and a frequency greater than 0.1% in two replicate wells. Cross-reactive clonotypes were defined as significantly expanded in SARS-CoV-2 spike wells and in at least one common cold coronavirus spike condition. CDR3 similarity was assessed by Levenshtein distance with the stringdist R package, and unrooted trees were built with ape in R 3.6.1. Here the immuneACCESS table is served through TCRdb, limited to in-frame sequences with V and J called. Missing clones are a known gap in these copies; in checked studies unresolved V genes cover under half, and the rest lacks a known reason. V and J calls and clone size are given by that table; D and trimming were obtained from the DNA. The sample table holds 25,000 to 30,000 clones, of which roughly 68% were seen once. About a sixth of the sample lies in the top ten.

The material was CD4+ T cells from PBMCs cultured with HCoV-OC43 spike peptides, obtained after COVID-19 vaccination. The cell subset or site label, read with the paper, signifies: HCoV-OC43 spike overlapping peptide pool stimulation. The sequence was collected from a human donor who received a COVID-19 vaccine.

Here the CDR3 is given as CASSLLGLSNQPQHF. The DNA reads TGTGCCAGCAGTTTACTGGGGTTGAGCAATCAGCCCCAGCATTTT. Recombination linked TRBV27 to TRBJ1-5; the D gene is not confidently resolved. Taken from the germline V gene (reference sequence), the CDR1 and CDR2 loops are MNHEY and SMNVEV. Cut back by 2 bases and 1 base, the V and J ends lie 9 bases apart. The CDR3, cysteine through phenylalanine, is 15 amino acids long. CDR3 DNA only is kept here, 45 bases in frame from base 1.